The next 12 T cell receptor beta chains were all read from a single sample in a study of blood T cells in healthy people across ages. PCR was performed a second time for about 6 to 12 cycles using a sample-barcoded 5' primer and a J-beta primer mix. TCRdb ran MiXCR on the 5' RACE reads and lists one entry per CDR3 protein. In the table there are roughly 800,000 distinct CDR3 sequences, 58% of which are singletons. What was sequenced was blood. The receptors shown here come from a man aged 30 to 45 in good health.

The chain is built from TRBV20-1 and TRBJ2-7; TRBD1 agrees at 7 bases. Trimming at V came to 2 bases and at J to 1 base, leaving 5 bases not matched to a gene. This CDR3 has 14 residues. CDR1 and CDR2 (germline): DFQATT, SNEGSKA (reference sequence). DNA of the CDR3: TGCAGTGCTAGACAGACAGGGTGGTCCTACGAGCAGTACTTC. Residues: CSARQTGWSYEQYF.

This clonotype has only a few counts. The chain has TRBV7-2 and TRBJ1-2; 7 nucleotides align to TRBD1. The CDR3 has 17 residues. Germline V gene sequence: CDR1 SGHTA, CDR2 FQGNSA. V was clipped by 6 bases and J by 8 bases; unmatched bases: 21. In nucleotides, the CDR3 is TGTGCCAGCAGTTACCAGGTGGGGTGGGGGACAGCAGTCGGCTACACCTTC. It translates to CASSYQVGWGTAVGYTF.

V gene TRBV24-1 combines with J gene TRBJ2-1; 8 nucleotides agree with TRBD2. Losses at the gene ends were 3 bases for V and 0 bases for J; bases not matched to a gene: 3. CDR3 length: 16 residues. The V gene's germline CDR1 is KGHDR and CDR2 SFDVKD. CDR3 residues: CATSDGGGSSYNEQFF. In nucleotides, the CDR3 is TGTGCCACCAGTGATGGCGGGGGGAGCTCCTACAATGAGCAGTTCTTC.

The V call is TRBV20-1, the J call TRBJ2-1, with 12 bases fitting TRBD2. Germline V gives CDR1 DFQATT, CDR2 SNEGSKA (reference sequence). The CDR3 sequence is 16 residues long. With V trimmed by 5 bases and J by 1 base, 6 bases remained unmatched. CDR3 sequence: CSAGGLAGNSYNEQFF. In nucleotides, the CDR3 is TGCAGTGCTGGCGGACTAGCGGGGAATTCCTACAATGAGCAGTTCTTC.

The rearrangement links TRBV2 to TRBJ2-4; D is undetermined. Between the trimmed V and J ends, which lost 6 bases and 0 bases, there was a span of 6 bases. Germline CDR1 is SNHLY and CDR2 is FYNNEI. The CDR3 is made up of 13 amino acids. The CDR3 here is CASRLEAKNIQYF. CDR3 DNA: TGTGCCAGCAGGCTTGAAGCCAAAAACATTCAGTACTTC.

CDR3 sequence: CALMGPVGEQYF. In DNA form, the CDR3 reads TGTGCGCTAATGGGACCGGTTGGCGAGCAGTACTTC. V and J are TRBV28 and TRBJ2-7; TRBD1 or TRBD2 may be the D gene (5 bases each). The V gene's germline CDR1 is MDHEN and CDR2 SYDVKM. CDR3 length equals 12 residues.

The chain carries TRBV9 and TRBJ2-5; TRBD2 agrees at 12 bases. The CDR3 runs 18 residues. Trimming took 3 bases from V and 3 from J; bases not matched to a gene: 12. Germline V CDR1 and CDR2: SGDLS, YYNGEE. The CDR3 spells CASSANVPGLAGEETQYF. As DNA, the CDR3 is TGTGCCAGCAGCGCGAATGTTCCGGGACTAGCGGGTGAAGAGACCCAGTACTTC.

This chain uses TRBV15 with TRBJ2-5, with D possibly matching TRBD1 (6 bases). CDR1 is LNHNV, CDR2 YYDKDF, per germline (reference sequence). This CDR3 contains 15 residues. The V and J ends lost 5 bases and 7 bases respectively, with 20 bases between them. CDR3 residues: CATSEDSRLGATQYF. CDR3 coding DNA: TGTGCCACCAGCGAGGACAGCCGCCTTGGGGCGACCCAGTACTTC.

V usage is TRBV13 and J usage is TRBJ2-6; 10 bases agree with TRBD2. Germline CDR1 and CDR2: PRHDT and FYEKMQ (reference sequence). Trimming removed 3 bases from V and 4 bases from J; junction bases left unmatched: 9. The CDR3 is 18 residues long. Here the CDR3 DNA reads TGTGCCAGCAGCTTCCTCGCAGCGGGGGGGCCCGGGGCCAACGTCCTGACTTTC. The encoded protein is CASSFLAAGGPGANVLTF.

The chain uses TRBV20-1 and TRBJ2-1; D gene uncertain. V dropped 1 base and J dropped 4 bases, with 8 bases sitting between them. Germline values: CDR1 DFQATT, CDR2 SNEGSKA (reference sequence). The CDR3 is 13 amino acids. CDR3 bases: TGCAGTGCTAGAGCCGCAGCGTACAATGAGCAGTTCTTC. It yields the protein CSARAAAYNEQFF.

The sample holds many counts of this clonotype. The chain has TRBV28 and TRBJ1-2; 8 bases are a match to TRBD1. Trimming cost V 3 bases and J 3 bases; bases outside gene matches: 6. The CDR3 is 15 amino acids. Germline assignment: CDR1 MDHEN and CDR2 SYDVKM. The CDR3 loop is CASSLTRGLDYGYTF. The DNA for the CDR3 is TGTGCCAGCAGTTTGACCAGGGGGCTTGACTATGGCTACACCTTC.

V usage is TRBV6-6 and J usage is TRBJ1-4; no definite D call. Germline assignment: CDR1 MNHNY and CDR2 SVGAGI (reference sequence). Trimming left V 7 bases short and J 0 bases short, with 9 bases between. CDR3 size: 14 residues. The CDR3 DNA follows: TGTGCCAGCACCGCACCTGCAACTAATGAAAAACTGTTTTTT. Protein sequence: CASTAPATNEKLFF.